The clone carrying this T cell receptor (beta chain) appeared a single time. The CDR3 contains 14 residues. With 3 bases clipped from V and 7 bases from J, the junction kept 6 bases outside the gene matches. CDR1 is LNHDA and CDR2 is SQIVND in the germline V gene (reference sequence). These data come from a study of blood T cell repertoires in COVID-19. Looking at the study overall: Sites in the United States, Italy and Spain provided acute and convalescent COVID-19 samples. PBMCs, B-cell-depleted T cells, or T cells were the source of the cDNA or gDNA that made up the material.

In the source study's methods: Amplification from reference gene primers served as the basis for estimated nucleated cell counts. Produced via immunoSEQ multiplex PCR; TCRdb's table is partial and in-frame only. V and J calls plus clone size are reproduced from that table; the DNA served to infer D and trimming. The repertoire holds 70,000 or so clones, with approximately 90% as singletons. Sequenced: peripheral blood. The source is a human donor in a cohort sampled during active COVID-19. J is TRBJ2-4 and V is TRBV19; 7 nucleotides agree with TRBD2. As DNA, the CDR3 is TGTGCCAGTAGTATCAGCAGGGAGGGGAACATTCAGTACTTC. This encodes CASSISREGNIQYF.